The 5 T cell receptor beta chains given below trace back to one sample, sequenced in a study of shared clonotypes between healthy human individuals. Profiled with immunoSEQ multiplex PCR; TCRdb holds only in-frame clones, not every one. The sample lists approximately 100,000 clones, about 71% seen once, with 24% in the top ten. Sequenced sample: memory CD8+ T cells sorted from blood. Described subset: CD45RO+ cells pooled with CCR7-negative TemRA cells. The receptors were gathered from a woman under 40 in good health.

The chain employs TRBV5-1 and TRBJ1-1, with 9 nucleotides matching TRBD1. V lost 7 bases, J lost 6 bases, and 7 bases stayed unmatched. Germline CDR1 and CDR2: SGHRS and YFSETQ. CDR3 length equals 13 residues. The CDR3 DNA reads TGCGCCAGCTCTCGGACAGGGGAAGCTGAAGCTTTCTTT. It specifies CASSRTGEAEAFF.

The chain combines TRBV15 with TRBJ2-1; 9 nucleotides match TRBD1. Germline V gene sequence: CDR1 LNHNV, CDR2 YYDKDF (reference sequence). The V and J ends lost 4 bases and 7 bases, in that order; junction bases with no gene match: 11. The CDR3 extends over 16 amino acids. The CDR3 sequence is CATSTLRDREVNEQFF. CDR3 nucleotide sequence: TGTGCCACCAGCACCCTCCGGGACAGGGAGGTGAATGAGCAGTTCTTC.

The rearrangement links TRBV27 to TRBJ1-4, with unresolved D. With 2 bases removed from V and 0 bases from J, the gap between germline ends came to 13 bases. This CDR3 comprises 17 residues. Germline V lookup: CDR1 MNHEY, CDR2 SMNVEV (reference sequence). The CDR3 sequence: CASSLVGHHATNEKLFF. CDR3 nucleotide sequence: TGTGCCAGCAGTTTAGTAGGGCACCATGCAACTAATGAAAAACTGTTTTTT.

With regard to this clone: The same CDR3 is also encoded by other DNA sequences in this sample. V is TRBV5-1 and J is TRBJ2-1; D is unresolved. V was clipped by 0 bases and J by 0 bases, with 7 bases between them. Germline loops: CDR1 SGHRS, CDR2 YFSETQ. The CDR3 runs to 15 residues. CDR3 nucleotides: TGCGCCAGCAGCTTGGATTCCAGCTCCTACAATGAGCAGTTCTTC. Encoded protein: CASSLDSSSYNEQFF.

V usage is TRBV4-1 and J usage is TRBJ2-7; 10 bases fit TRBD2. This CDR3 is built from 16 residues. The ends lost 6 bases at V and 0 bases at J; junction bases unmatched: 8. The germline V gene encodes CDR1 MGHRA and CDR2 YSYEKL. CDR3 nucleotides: TGCGCCAGCAGGCAATCACTAGCGGGGCTCTCCTACGAGCAGTACTTC. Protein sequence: CASRQSLAGLSYEQYF.